The 31 T cell receptor beta chains listed next were all sequenced from one sample in a study of blood T cell repertoires in COVID-19. TCRdb's copy holds only in-frame clones and misses some; the assay was immunoSEQ multiplex PCR. The sample holds some 170,000 clones, roughly 82% seen once. The sample comprised peripheral blood. The receptor source for this set is a woman aged 70 to 79 with acute or convalescent COVID-19.

This clone was picked up a small number of times. The V call is TRBV2, the J call TRBJ2-1; tentatively, D is TRBD2 (5 bases). The CDR3 covers 15 residues. Germline CDR1 is SNHLY and CDR2 is FYNNEI. V lost 6 bases and J lost 7, with 19 bases in between. The CDR3 nucleotides are TGTGCCAGCAGAGAGGGCGGGTGGGCTTATAATGAGCAGTTCTTC. Translated: CASREGGWAYNEQFF. The full variable domain, with the rest looked up from reference TRBV2 and TRBJ2-1, is EPEVTQTPSHQVTQMGQEVILRCVPISNHLYFYWYRQILGQKVEFLVSFYNNEISEKSEIFDDQFSVERPDGSNFTLKIRSTKLEDSAMYFCASREGGWAYNEQFFGPGTRLTVL.

This clone was detected only once. This chain joins TRBV5-4 and TRBJ1-2; D is perhaps TRBD1 (6 bases). From germline, CDR1 is SGHNT and CDR2 YYREEE (reference sequence). Between the trimmed V and J ends, which lost 0 bases and 0 bases, there was a span of 15 bases. This CDR3 has 17 amino acids. CDR3 DNA: TGTGCCAGCAGCTTGGGTCCCGGGACACCCTCTAACTATGGCTACACCTTC. Protein product: CASSLGPGTPSNYGYTF. The full variable domain, rest sourced from reference TRBV5-4 and TRBJ1-2, is ETGVTQSPTHLIKTRGQQVTLRCSSQSGHNTVSWYQQALGQGPQFIFQYYREEENGRGNFPPRFSGLQFPNYSSELNVNALELDDSALYLCASSLGPGTPSNYGYTFGSGTRLTVV.

This chain links TRBV7-2 with TRBJ2-2; TRBD2 might be the D (6 bases). The CDR3 has 16 residues. Germline loops: CDR1 SGHTA, CDR2 FQGNSA. Trimming removed 5 bases at V and 7 bases at J, with 20 bases between. In DNA, the CDR3 is TGTGCCAGCAGCCCTCCGGAGGGGCGGGAAGGCGGGGAGCTGTTTTTT. Protein product: CASSPPEGREGGELFF.

The V gene is TRBV2, the J gene TRBJ1-4, with D possibly matching TRBD1 (6 bases). Germline V gene sequence: CDR1 SNHLY, CDR2 FYNNEI. V was shortened by 5 bases and J by 3 bases, with 10 bases between the two germline ends. The CDR3 covers 14 residues. The CDR3 nucleotides read TGTGCCAGCAGTACAGGGATATCTAATGAAAAACTGTTTTTT. This gives the protein CASSTGISNEKLFF.

The chain couples TRBV28 to TRBJ1-2; D perhaps matches TRBD1 (5 bases). Germline V lookup: CDR1 MDHEN, CDR2 SYDVKM. V lost 3 bases to trimming and J lost 5 bases, with 13 bases between them. This CDR3 region has 14 residues. CDR3: CASSFSDREYGYTF. The CDR3 DNA follows: TGTGCCAGCAGTTTCTCCGACAGAGAGTATGGCTACACCTTC.

This chain uses TRBV6-6 with TRBJ2-7; D perhaps matches TRBD1 (5 bases). Germline V gives CDR1 MNHNY, CDR2 SVGAGI (reference sequence). This CDR3 contains 16 residues. Between the trimmed V and J ends, which lost 5 bases and 3 bases, there was a span of 20 bases. CDR3 loop: CASSPPGLPALYEQYF. Written as DNA, the CDR3 is TGTGCCAGCAGTCCTCCAGGGCTACCGGCGCTCTACGAGCAGTACTTC.

In its sample, this clone was seen a few times. This chain links TRBV19 with TRBJ1-1, with D perhaps TRBD1 (5 bases). Trimming took 3 bases from V and 4 from J, leaving 9 bases between them. Looked up from germline, CDR1 is LNHDA and CDR2 is SQIVND (reference sequence). This CDR3 region has 13 residues. The CDR3 region is CASSIGRGTEAFF. CDR3 DNA: TGTGCCAGTAGTATTGGGAGGGGCACTGAAGCTTTCTTT.

This sequence joins TRBV6-2 or TRBV6-3 and TRBJ2-7; 8 bases align to TRBD2. The CDR3 covers 14 residues. V shed 4 bases, J shed 5 bases, and the junction held 7 bases outside the gene matches. From germline, CDR1 is MNHEY and CDR2 SVGEGT. Written as DNA, the CDR3 is TGTGCCAGCAGTTCCGGGACTAGAGTCAACGAGCAGTACTTC. Translating gives CASSSGTRVNEQYF.

This sequence joins TRBV21-1 and TRBJ1-1. TRBV21-1 is a pseudogene locus. There are 16 residues in the CDR3. Here the CDR3 DNA reads TGTGCCAGCAGCAAAGGGGAGGGGGTCATGAACACTGAAGCTTTCTTT. Protein sequence: CASSKGEGVMNTEAFF.

This sequence joins TRBV6-2 or TRBV6-3 and TRBJ1-5; D is uncertain. CDR3 length: 15 amino acids. Germline V gives CDR1 MNHEY, CDR2 SVGEGT. V shed 4 bases and J shed 1 base, with 11 bases lying between them. The CDR3 nucleotides are TGTGCCAGCAGTTCACCCAGGTACAGCAATCAGCCCCAGCATTTT. Amino acids: CASSSPRYSNQPQHF.

This clone was detected only a few times. V usage is TRBV28 and J usage is TRBJ1-2; TRBD1 matches 8 bases. The CDR3 has 12 amino acids. The V gene end was trimmed by 6 bases and the J gene end by 4 bases; junction bases not matched to a gene: 1. In germline, CDR1 is MDHEN, CDR2 SYDVKM. This CDR3 reads CASRGQVYGYTF. In DNA form, the CDR3 reads TGTGCCAGCAGGGGACAGGTCTATGGCTACACCTTC.

The rearrangement joins TRBV7-9 to TRBJ2-5, with 9 bases that match TRBD2. Germline CDR1 is SEHNR and CDR2 is FQNEAQ (reference sequence). V lost 4 bases and J lost 5; bases outside the gene matches: 14. This CDR3 has 17 residues. The CDR3 loop reads CASSSTVGGGAVETQYF. CDR3 nucleotide sequence: TGTGCCAGCAGCTCGACCGTAGGCGGGGGGGCGGTCGAGACCCAGTACTTC. The variable domain in full, with the rest retrieved from reference TRBV7-9 and TRBJ2-5, is DTGVSQNPRHKITKRGQNVTFRCDPISEHNRLYWYRQTLGQGPEFLTYFQNEAQLEKSRLLSDRFSAERPKGSFSTLEIQRTEQGDSAMYLCASSSTVGGGAVETQYFGPGTRLLVL.

The chain recombines TRBV18 with TRBJ2-1, with 8 bases that match TRBD2. Germline V gives CDR1 KGHSH, CDR2 LQKENI. The CDR3 is 15 amino acids. Trimming took 2 bases from V and 8 from J; bases not matched to a gene: 8. Written as DNA, the CDR3 is TGTGCCAGCTCACCAGAAGCGGGAGTAAGATATGAGCAGTTCTTC. It encodes CASSPEAGVRYEQFF.

V is TRBV6-5 and J is TRBJ1-6, with TRBD1 matching over 9 bases. Germline CDR1 is MNHEY and CDR2 is SVGAGI. The CDR3 is 16 amino acids. The V gene end was trimmed by 3 bases and the J gene end by 10 bases; junction bases not matched to a gene: 10. CDR3 region: CASSYSPGTGSSPLHF. DNA of the CDR3: TGTGCCAGCAGTTATTCCCCCGGGACAGGGTCATCACCCCTCCACTTT.

V usage is TRBV19 and J usage is TRBJ2-7; 11 nucleotides agree with TRBD1. This CDR3 region has 13 residues. The germline CDR1 and CDR2 sequences are LNHDA and SQIVND (reference sequence). J gave up 2 bases and V 10 bases, and 4 bases lay outside the gene matches. CDR3 coding DNA: TGTGCCACCCGGGACAGGGGGGCCTACGAGCAGTACTTC. It specifies CATRDRGAYEQYF.

This clone has just a few counts. The J gene is TRBJ1-2, the V gene TRBV2; D is ambiguous. Trimming left V 9 bases short and J 6 bases short, with 20 bases between. This CDR3 is built from 14 residues. CDR1 is SNHLY, CDR2 FYNNEI, per germline. CDR3 DNA: TGTGCCAGTGTAGGGATTACGGACTCTGATGGCTACACCTTC. This codes for CASVGITDSDGYTF. Full variable domain (rest looked up from reference TRBV2 and TRBJ1-2): EPEVTQTPSHQVTQMGQEVILRCVPISNHLYFYWYRQILGQKVEFLVSFYNNEISEKSEIFDDQFSVERPDGSNFTLKIRSTKLEDSAMYFCASVGITDSDGYTFGSGTRLTVV.

This clone showed up just a few times. The V gene is TRBV7-9, the J gene TRBJ2-2, with a weak D call TRBD2 (5 bases). This CDR3 region has 14 residues. Trimming took off 3 bases at V and 6 bases at J, with 11 bases between the two ends. Germline loops: CDR1 SEHNR, CDR2 FQNEAQ (reference sequence). The CDR3 DNA reads TGTGCCAGCAGCTTGGCGCAGAGGGCCGGGGAGCTGTTTTTT. Amino acids: CASSLAQRAGELFF. Variable domain in full (rest from reference TRBV7-9 and TRBJ2-2): DTGVSQNPRHKITKRGQNVTFRCDPISEHNRLYWYRQTLGQGPEFLTYFQNEAQLEKSRLLSDRFSAERPKGSFSTLEIQRTEQGDSAMYLCASSLAQRAGELFFGEGSRLTVL.

In its sample, this clone was seen many times. V gene TRBV21-1 combines with J gene TRBJ2-2; the D call of TRBD2 is as the table states it, not checked on the DNA. TRBV21-1 is reported as a pseudogene. The CDR3 length is 17 residues. In nucleotides, the CDR3 is TGTGCCAGCAGCAAAGGGAGGTCGAAGACCAACACCGGGGAGCTGTTTTTT. Amino acid sequence: CASSKGRSKTNTGELFF.

This rearrangement joins TRBV5-6 to TRBJ2-7; 10 nucleotides line up with TRBD1. CDR1 and CDR2 from the germline V gene are SGHDT and YYEEEE. V lost 4 bases, J lost 2 bases, and 3 bases stayed unmatched. The CDR3 covers 14 residues. CDR3 loop: CASSIGTGAYEQYF. The CDR3 bases are TGTGCCAGCAGCATAGGGACAGGGGCCTACGAGCAGTACTTC.

The V gene is TRBV5-4, the J gene TRBJ2-1; weak D call: TRBD1 (6 bases). The germline V and J ends were trimmed by 3 bases and 3 bases, with 7 bases remaining between them. CDR1 is SGHNT, CDR2 YYREEE, per germline (reference sequence). The CDR3 has 13 residues. The CDR3 bases are TGTGCCAGCAGCTGGGACAACTACAATGAGCAGTTCTTC. Translating gives CASSWDNYNEQFF.

This clone appeared a single time. The chain recombines TRBV29-1 with TRBJ1-5, with 11 bases lining up with TRBD1. Germline V lookup: CDR1 SQVTM, CDR2 ANQGSEA. The CDR3 is 14 amino acids. J lost 0 bases, V lost 6 bases, and 1 base had no gene match. CDR3 in DNA: TGCAGCGTGGGGACAGGGGGTAGCAATCAGCCCCAGCATTTT. Its translation is CSVGTGGSNQPQHF.

The genes are TRBV5-1 and TRBJ1-2; perhaps TRBD1 as D (5 bases). Germline V gene sequence: CDR1 SGHRS, CDR2 YFSETQ. V shed 4 bases and J shed 10 bases, with 23 bases lying between them. The CDR3 length is 15 residues. Written as DNA, the CDR3 is TGCGCCAGCAGCCCGGACACCCCGGATCTCGATGCCTACACCTTC. Amino acid sequence: CASSPDTPDLDAYTF.

This clone was seen more than once but under ten times. V and J are TRBV20-1 and TRBJ1-1; D is possibly TRBD1 (5 bases). This CDR3 is built from 11 residues. CDR1 DFQATT and CDR2 SNEGSKA come from the germline V gene (reference sequence). Trimming cost V 4 bases and J 4 bases, with 7 bases left between them. The CDR3, as DNA: TGCAGTGCTAACGGGGGCACTGAAGCTTTCTTT. Amino acid sequence: CSANGGTEAFF.

This chain links TRBV19 with TRBJ2-1, with 8 bases identical to TRBD2. The germline V gene encodes CDR1 LNHDA and CDR2 SQIVND (reference sequence). The CDR3 loop spans 16 amino acids. The junction had 13 bases not matched to a gene; V was cut back by 6 bases and J by 6 bases. This CDR3 reads CASRDSGGLSANEQFF. DNA of the CDR3: TGTGCCAGTAGGGATTCGGGGGGGCTGTCGGCCAATGAGCAGTTCTTC.

CDR3 nucleotides: TGCGCCAGCAGCCAATGGGGAGAAACCGGGACACACTACGAGCAGTACTTC. This sequence encodes CASSQWGETGTHYEQYF. The rearrangement uses TRBV4-1 and TRBJ2-7; tentative D call: TRBD1 (6 bases). The V gene lost 2 bases and the J gene lost 3 bases, with 20 bases spanning the gap. Germline values: CDR1 MGHRA, CDR2 YSYEKL. This CDR3 comprises 17 residues.

V is TRBV4-1 and J is TRBJ2-2, with TRBD2 identical over 9 bases. Germline loops: CDR1 MGHRA, CDR2 YSYEKL. The CDR3 runs to 18 residues. Germline trimming cut 1 base from V and 4 bases from J; bases unmatched to any gene: 10. The CDR3 DNA follows: TGCGCCAGCAGCCAAGGAGATAGCGGGAGTAGGGTCACCGGGGAGCTGTTTTTT. As protein: CASSQGDSGSRVTGELFF.

V usage is TRBV5-1 and J usage is TRBJ2-7; tentatively, D is TRBD1 (5 bases). The CDR3 is made up of 12 amino acids. CDR1 SGHRS and CDR2 YFSETQ come from the germline V gene. Trimming shortened V by 2 bases and J by 6 bases, and 9 bases separated the two germline ends. The DNA for the CDR3 is TGCGCCAGCAGCTTAGGGGCACTCGAGCAGTACTTC. Its protein is CASSLGALEQYF.

The table lists this clone with a count of one. This chain joins TRBV25-1 and TRBJ2-2, with 8 bases that match TRBD1. V shed 2 bases and J 6 bases; nucleotides not matched to a gene: 8. In germline, CDR1 is MGHDK, CDR2 SYGVNS. The CDR3 has 16 residues. As DNA, the CDR3 is TGTGCCAGCAGTGAAATAGACAGGGGCCTGGCCGGGGAGCTGTTTTTT. Its protein is CASSEIDRGLAGELFF.

The chain joins TRBV6-5 to TRBJ1-1; D gene ambiguous. Trimming removed 2 bases from V and 3 bases from J, with 7 bases in between. CDR1 is MNHEY and CDR2 is SVGAGI in the germline V gene. CDR3 size: 13 residues. The CDR3 DNA reads as TGTGCCAGCAGTTACGGGGAGCACACTGAAGCTTTCTTT. Its protein is CASSYGEHTEAFF.

The chain uses TRBV19 and TRBJ2-7, with a tentative D call TRBD1 (6 bases). Trimming took 1 base from V and 3 from J, leaving 13 bases between them. Germline CDR1 reads LNHDA; CDR2 reads SQIVND (reference sequence). The CDR3 totals 15 residues. The DNA for the CDR3 is TGTGCCAGTAGTATAGCCCCGACAGGTGTCTACGAGCAGTACTTC. Protein product: CASSIAPTGVYEQYF.

The V and J genes are TRBV20-1 and TRBJ2-7; 8 bases agree with TRBD2. Germline V gives CDR1 DFQATT, CDR2 SNEGSKA (reference sequence). V dropped 3 bases and J dropped 2; count of bases not matched to a gene: 3. The CDR3 consists of 13 residues. CDR3 sequence: CSASSGTTYEQYF. The CDR3 DNA reads as TGCAGTGCTAGTAGCGGGACCACCTACGAGCAGTACTTC.